This T cell receptor (beta chain) appears in the sequencing data of a study of Ad26.COV2.S vaccination and SARS-CoV-2 variants. As for the study in general: Once or twice, 56 days apart, Ad26.COV2.S was delivered intramuscularly.

Only in-frame clones appear in the TCRdb table, and some are missing; sequencing was by immunoSEQ multiplex PCR. The sample records under 500,000 clones, about 90% being singletons. Treatment specified: some 20 received Ad26.COV2.S at low or high dose, single or two shots; about 5 received placebo; per-sample allocation not given. Samples analyzed were those drawn on day 63 after the first vaccine or placebo injection. Findings of the study overall: The TCR breadth and depth analyses may have produced an underestimate of total T cell responses. Spike-specific CD8+ and CD4+ T cell responses reportedly showed substantial breadth after vaccination.

Germline V gene sequence: CDR1 SGHRS, CDR2 YFSETQ. V shed 7 bases and J 6 bases; nucleotides not matched to a gene: 15. The CDR3 contains 15 residues. With regard to this clone: The antigen is undetermined.

The source material was peripheral blood, sampled in a trial of Ad26.COV2.S vaccine versus placebo. This clonotype was sampled from a person aged 18-65 years who received the Ad26.COV2.S COVID-19 vaccine or a placebo. The chain is built from TRBV5-1 and TRBJ1-1; 7 nucleotides line up with TRBD1. The CDR3 region is CASSLGPGQLSEAFF. The DNA of the CDR3 is TGCGCCAGCTCCCTTGGGCCGGGACAGTTATCTGAAGCTTTCTTT.